This entry features one T cell receptor (beta chain) sequence. Sequencing used immunoSEQ multiplex PCR; TCRdb keeps in-frame clones, though not all of them. This table holds under 95,000 clones, around 94% found once. This sample was included in a study of technical replicates of blood from several donors. CDR3 size: 16 residues. V gave up 1 base and J gave up 7 bases; unmatched junction bases: 5. Germline V gives CDR1 SNHLY, CDR2 FYNNEI. The sample consisted of T cells isolated from PBMCs. The source of this sequence is a human donor in good health. The genes are TRBV2 and TRBJ2-2; 11 bases are shared with TRBD2. The CDR3 loop is CASSEELAGAIGELFF. CDR3 DNA: TGTGCCAGCAGTGAAGAACTAGCGGGAGCGATCGGGGAGCTGTTTTTT. Combining the CDR3 with reference TRBV2 and TRBJ2-2 gives the whole variable domain EPEVTQTPSHQVTQMGQEVILRCVPISNHLYFYWYRQILGQKVEFLVSFYNNEISEKSEIFDDQFSVERPDGSNFTLKIRSTKLEDSAMYFCASSEELAGAIGELFFGEGSRLTVL.